Sequencing of this TCR beta chain was carried out in a study of blood T cells in healthy people across ages. Next came a second PCR, run for about 7 to 12 cycles, which used a sample-barcoded 5' primer along with a J-beta primer mix. TCRdb redid the calling of the 5' RACE reads with MiXCR, one entry per CDR3 protein. The sample yields about 730,000 distinct CDR3 sequences, roughly 43% seen once. Concerning this clonotype: Its antigen is currently unknown.

Study conclusions and caveats: Per million T cells, TCR beta diversity dropped about linearly as age rose. Not knowing donor CMV status may have confounded expanded clonotype changes.

The receptor was isolated from a woman in her sixties or seventies in good health. The sample was blood.

The CDR3 region is CASSPGGRDYGYTF. CDR3 coding DNA: TGTGCCAGCTCACCAGGGGGCCGCGACTATGGCTACACCTTC. The chain is built from TRBV18 and TRBJ1-2, with D perhaps TRBD1 (6 bases). CDR3 length: 14 amino acids. Trimming cost V 2 bases and J 3 bases, with 10 bases left between them. The V gene's germline CDR1 is KGHSH and CDR2 LQKENI.